The present T cell receptor beta chain was sequenced within a study of blood T cells in healthy people across ages. Study outcomes and limitations: Naive T cell percentage showed a strong correlation with TCR beta diversity.

V dropped 2 bases and J dropped 1 base, with 5 bases sitting between them. Germline V gene data show CDR1 as ENHRY and CDR2 as SYGVKD. The CDR3 is 13 residues long. A second PCR of 7 to 11 cycles used a sample-barcoded 5' primer and a J-beta primer mix. All samples gave at least 3 million CDR3-containing paired-end reads. TCRdb itself ran the 5' RACE reads through MiXCR, one entry per CDR3 protein. In the table there are approximately 810,000 distinct CDR3 sequences, around 26% of which are singletons. This clonotype was found many times. Its cognate antigen is unknown. The sequenced sample was blood. V usage is TRBV10-3 and J usage is TRBJ2-5, with unresolved D. The source of this sequence is a woman older than 75 in good health. The CDR3 coding sequence is TGTGCCATCAGTGAGGCGGTCCAAGAGACCCAGTACTTC. This gives the protein CAISEAVQETQYF.